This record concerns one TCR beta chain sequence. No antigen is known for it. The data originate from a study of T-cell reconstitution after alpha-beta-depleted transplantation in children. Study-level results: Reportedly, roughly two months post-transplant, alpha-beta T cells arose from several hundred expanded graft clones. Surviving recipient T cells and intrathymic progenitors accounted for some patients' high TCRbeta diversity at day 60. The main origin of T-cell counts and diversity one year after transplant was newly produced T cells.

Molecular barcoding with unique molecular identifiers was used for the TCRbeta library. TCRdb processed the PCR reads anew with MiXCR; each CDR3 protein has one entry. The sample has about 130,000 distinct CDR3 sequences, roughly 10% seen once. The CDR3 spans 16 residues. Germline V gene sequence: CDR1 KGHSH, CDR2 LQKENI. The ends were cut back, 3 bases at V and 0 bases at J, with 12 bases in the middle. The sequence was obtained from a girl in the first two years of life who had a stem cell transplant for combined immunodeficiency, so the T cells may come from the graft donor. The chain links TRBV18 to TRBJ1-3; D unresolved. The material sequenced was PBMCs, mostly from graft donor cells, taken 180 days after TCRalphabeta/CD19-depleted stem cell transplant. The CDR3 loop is CASSPQRVSSGNTIYF. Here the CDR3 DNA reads TGTGCCAGCTCACCCCAGAGGGTCAGCTCTGGAAACACCATATATTTT.